The clone carrying this TCR beta chain was detected a few times. Its cognate antigen is unknown. V shed 0 bases and J 15 bases; nucleotides not matched to a gene: 23. The CDR3 sequence is 18 residues long. The germline gives CDR1 LGHNA, CDR2 YSLEER. The sample belongs to a study of OX40 agonist ivuxolimab in advanced cancers. Study observations and caveats: Mean expanded clone counts were higher in CD8+ than CD4+ T cells.

Method: immunoSEQ multiplex PCR; TCRdb's copy keeps in-frame clones and lacks some. The table lists about 50,000 clones, around 84% of them singletons. The sample was CD4+ or CD8+ T cells sorted from blood, taken in a trial of the OX40 agonist ivuxolimab. The clonotype originates from an adult with an advanced solid tumor such as melanoma, head and neck, liver or kidney cancer. The chain has TRBV4-3 and TRBJ2-1, with 7 bases lining up with TRBD2. CDR3 sequence reads: CASSQDFYVQTSWADWFF. In DNA form, the CDR3 reads TGCGCCAGCAGCCAAGATTTTTATGTGCAGACTAGCTGGGCCGATTGGTTCTTC.